The present T cell receptor beta chain was sequenced within a study of early T cells in non-severe SARS-CoV-2 infection. V lost 7 bases and J lost 4, with 13 bases in between. This CDR3 has 13 residues. Germline CDR1 and CDR2: WSHSY and SAAADI. MiXCR, applied by TCRdb to the 5' RACE reads, yields one record per CDR3 protein. The sample holds some 76,000 distinct CDR3 sequences, roughly a sixth seen once. Material: whole blood. V usage is TRBV10-2 and J usage is TRBJ2-5; D perhaps matches TRBD1 (6 bases). The sequence was collected from an adult who was a healthcare worker with PCR-confirmed SARS-CoV-2 infection or an uninfected control (not recorded which). CDR3 in DNA: TGCGCCAGCAACGGACAGAGAAGAGAGACCCAGTACTTC. Its translation is CASNGQRRETQYF.